This section outlines one T cell receptor (beta chain) sequence together with its context. As yet, its antigen is unknown. Researchers took RNA transcripts and amplified the TCR beta CDR3 regions from them. During a first-round RT-PCR of the TCR CDR3, the HTBI primer set was used. TCRdb re-analysed the multiplex PCR reads in MiXCR, keeping a single row per CDR3 protein. The sample consists of some 620,000 distinct CDR3 sequences, under 20% of them appearing once. If no ophthalmopathy progression occurred within 18 months, Graves' hyperthyroidism was stable. These data originate in a study of T cells in Graves' hyperthyroidism and ophthalmopathy. This CDR3 is built from 14 residues. The ends lost 6 bases at V and 7 bases at J; junction bases unmatched: 9. Germline CDR1 LNHNV, CDR2 YYDKDF (reference sequence). Study findings and constraints: Ophthalmopathy stood apart from stable hyperthyroidism in a 13 V-J model. Most thyroid clonotypes expanded above 0.001 appeared in blood too.

This sequence joins TRBV15 and TRBJ2-1; 7 nucleotides agree with TRBD2. Sequencing was performed on blood. The receptor was derived from a woman aged 30 to 39 with Graves' hyperthyroidism. CDR3 in DNA: TGTGCCACCAGTGGGCGGGAGTCCTGGAATGAGCAGTTCTTC. It translates to CATSGRESWNEQFF.